This is a list of T cell receptor beta chains from one sample in a study of CD8 T cells in Susac syndrome. From the immunoSEQ multiplex PCR reads, TCRdb called clonotypes with MiXCR, one entry per CDR3 protein. The top ten hold roughly 0.088% of the sample, which has 100,000 to 150,000 distinct CDR3 sequences, 93% seen once. Sequencing used CD4+ T cells from PBMCs. All receptors derive from a human donor with multiple sclerosis. The CDR3 runs from the conserved cysteine through the conserved F or W. A D gene is named only where the DNA matches it firmly. Not every row has a clone size; where given, it reads once, few, many or a size class.

d_call	v_call	clone_size	j_call	cdr3_aa	cdr3_nt
NA	TRBV3-1	NA	TRBJ1-1	CASSRRMNTEAFF	TGTGCCAGCAGCCGTAGGATGAACACTGAAGCTTTCTTT
NA	TRBV29-1	NA	TRBJ1-1	CSVEKGGDTEAFF	TGCAGCGTTGAAAAGGGCGGCGACACTGAAGCTTTCTTT
NA	TRBV29-1	NA	TRBJ2-2	CSVEVGQNTGELFF	TGCAGCGTTGAAGTCGGGCAGAACACCGGGGAGCTGTTTTTT
NA	TRBV12-3/TRBV12-4	NA	TRBJ2-5	CASSPSGTLGETQYF	TGTGCCAGCAGCCCCTCCGGGACTCTAGGGGAGACCCAGTACTTC
NA	TRBV4-1	NA	TRBJ2-7	CASSPPGVGYEQYF	TGCGCCAGCAGCCCCCCTGGGGTGGGCTACGAGCAGTACTTC
TRBD1	TRBV29-1	NA	TRBJ1-2	CSVEGVGGGYGYTF	TGCAGCGTTGAAGGAGTAGGGGGCGGGTATGGCTACACCTTC
TRBD2	TRBV11-3	once	TRBJ2-1	CASSLRRLAGGEYNEQFF	TGTGCCAGCAGCTTAAGACGTCTAGCGGGGGGGGAATACAATGAGCAGTTCTTC
TRBD1	TRBV11-2	NA	TRBJ2-7	CASSLDPGGFYEQYF	TGTGCCAGCAGCTTAGATCCAGGGGGCTTCTACGAGCAGTACTTC
NA	TRBV19	NA	TRBJ1-2	CIPPGTSLNYGYTF	TGTATCCCCCCGGGGACCTCACTGAACTATGGCTACACCTTC
NA	TRBV29-1	NA	TRBJ1-1	CSVGGGAKNTEAFF	TGCAGCGTTGGAGGGGGAGCGAAGAACACTGAAGCTTTCTTT
NA	TRBV7-3	NA	TRBJ1-5	CASSLQLNQPQHF	TGTGCCAGCAGCTTACAGCTTAATCAGCCCCAGCATTTT
NA	TRBV6-5	NA	TRBJ1-2	CASSYGPGLGYGYTF	TGTGCCAGCAGTTACGGTCCGGGCCTAGGTTATGGCTACACCTTC
NA	TRBV30	NA	TRBJ1-2	CAWSPHNYGYTF	TGTGCCTGGAGCCCGCACAACTATGGCTACACCTTC
TRBD1	TRBV7-2	NA	TRBJ2-1	CASSLRQGDHNEQFF	TGTGCCAGCAGCTTACGGCAGGGGGACCACAATGAGCAGTTCTTC
NA	TRBV6-5	NA	TRBJ2-7	CASSYLWGASSDYEQYF	TGTGCCAGCAGTTACCTGTGGGGGGCTTCCAGCGACTACGAGCAGTACTTC
NA	TRBV18	NA	TRBJ2-5	CASSRLFERGETQYF	TGTGCCAGCTCACGCTTATTTGAGAGAGGGGAGACCCAGTACTTC
NA	TRBV10-3	NA	TRBJ1-3	CAISEGQNSGNTIYF	TGTGCCATCAGTGAGGGACAAAACTCTGGAAACACCATATATTTT
NA	TRBV11-2	NA	TRBJ2-7	CASSDTYEQYF	TGTGCCAGCAGCGACACCTACGAGCAGTACTTC